The TCR beta chain described here comes from a study of shared clonotypes between healthy human individuals. General observations from the study: Sharing across four donors was highest in naive CD4 (around 5%) and lowest in memory CD8 (roughly 0.4%).

Germline V lookup: CDR1 LNHDA, CDR2 SQIVND (reference sequence). Between the trimmed V and J ends, which lost 2 bases and 2 bases, there was a span of 7 bases. This CDR3 region has 15 residues. The protocol was immunoSEQ multiplex PCR, while the TCRdb copy is restricted to in-frame clones and leaves out a portion. The sample carries about 2.1 million clones, just over 90% recorded once. This clone was seen a single time. The antigen is unknown. The naive CD8 fraction comprised CD45RO-negative cells positively selected for CCR7 and excluded terminally differentiated effector memory CD45RA+ cells. There were no recent acute infections or vaccinations among the donors, who were healthy HIV-negative adults.

The source is a man in his late teens or twenties in good health. Some clones in this sample may be carry-over from other donors' samples. V is TRBV19 and J is TRBJ2-6; a possible D gene is TRBD1 (6 bases). The sequenced sample was naive CD8+ T cells from PBMCs. The CDR3 here is CASSIKGAGANVLTF. CDR3 coding DNA: TGTGCCAGTAGTATAAAGGGGGCTGGGGCCAACGTCCTGACTTTC.